This TCR beta chain is drawn from a study of shared clonotypes between healthy human individuals. Study information: CD4 naive and CD4 memory each took three plates per donor, while CD8 naive took two and CD8 memory one. Findings and caveats of the study: Sequencing depth was predicted to influence how clonotypes are shared among donors.

Naive-designated CD8 cells lacked CD45RO, were positively enriched for CCR7, and omitted terminally differentiated effector memory CD45RA+ cells. A word on this clone: Its antigen is unknown.

Deletions cut 4 bases from V and 6 bases from J, with 10 bases between. The CDR3 is 13 residues long. Germline assignment: CDR1 MNHEY and CDR2 SMNVEV (reference sequence). Splitting of each subset's genomic DNA was done evenly across several immunoSEQ plates. Sequencing was performed with immunoSEQ multiplex PCR; in TCRdb, only in-frame clones are kept and a portion is missing. The profile shows about 580,000 clones, nearly 98% of them singletons. The chain recombines TRBV27 with TRBJ2-1, with D hard to call. The TCR sequence derives from a young man in good health. The sample consisted of naive CD8+ T cells sorted from blood. CDR3 coding DNA: TGTGCCAGCAGTTCTAACGGCGTCAATGAGCAGTTCTTC. Its translation: CASSSNGVNEQFF.